The 17 T cell receptor beta chains reported below all come from one sample, sequenced in a study of CD8+ T cells in alopecia areata. As the sequencing template, cDNA was produced by extracting RNA and reverse transcribing it. The protocol was immunoSEQ multiplex PCR, while the TCRdb copy is restricted to in-frame clones and leaves out a portion. The repertoire holds 130,000 to 150,000 clones, with approximately 49% as singletons. Sequenced material: CD4+ T cells sorted from blood, taken at week 0. All receptors come from a human donor with alopecia areata.

This chain joins TRBV7-2 and TRBJ1-1, with 7 bases identical to TRBD1. The CDR3 is 12 residues long. V gave up 3 bases and J gave up 8 bases; unmatched junction bases: 3. Germline CDR1 reads SGHTA; CDR2 reads FQGNSA. The CDR3 is CASSFDRVEAFF. The CDR3 bases are TGTGCCAGCAGCTTCGACAGGGTAGAAGCTTTCTTT.

The chain is built from TRBV5-1 and TRBJ2-3; TRBD1 aligns across 7 bases. J gave up 3 bases and V 2 bases, and 3 bases lay outside the gene matches. CDR1 is SGHRS, CDR2 YFSETQ, per germline. The CDR3 totals 14 residues. CDR3 nucleotides: TGCGCCAGCAGCTTCGGGACAGCGACAGATACGCAGTATTTT. It is translated as CASSFGTATDTQYF.

This clone was recorded only once. J is TRBJ2-7 and V is TRBV7-9; the match to TRBD2 covers 7 bases. Germline V gene lookup returns CDR1 SEHNR and CDR2 FQNEAQ (reference sequence). Trimming cost V 2 bases and J 2 bases; bases outside gene matches: 3. This CDR3 is built from 14 residues. The CDR3 here is CASSLSREPYEQYF. CDR3 bases: TGTGCCAGCAGCTTATCGCGGGAGCCCTACGAGCAGTACTTC.

This clone was counted between two and nine times. CDR3 nucleotides: TGCAGCGTTAGCCGGGGTATTTCCTACGAGCAGTACTTC. Encoded protein: CSVSRGISYEQYF. The chain carries TRBV29-1 and TRBJ2-7, with D possibly being TRBD2 (5 bases). CDR3 length: 13 residues. The V end was cut by 5 bases, the J end by 1 base, with 12 bases between. Germline CDR1 and CDR2: SQVTM and ANQGSEA.

V and J are TRBV7-2 and TRBJ2-2; TRBD2 matches 11 bases. CDR1 and CDR2 from the germline V gene are SGHTA and FQGNSA. The ends lost 8 bases at V and 6 bases at J; junction bases unmatched: 5. There are 14 residues in the CDR3. The CDR3 DNA reads TGTGCCAGCCTGGGTAGCGGGAGGGCCGGGGAGCTGTTTTTT. Translating gives CASLGSGRAGELFF.

The J gene is TRBJ2-5, the V gene TRBV30; 8 nucleotides agree with TRBD2. The CDR3 length is 16 residues. The germline CDR1 and CDR2 sequences are GTSNPN and SVGIG (reference sequence). The J segment lost 6 bases and the V segment lost 3 bases, leaving 15 bases of the junction unmatched. The CDR3 here is CAWRAYDGRARQTQYF. CDR3 sequence (DNA): TGTGCCTGGAGGGCGTACGACGGGAGGGCCCGCCAGACCCAGTACTTC.

The chain employs TRBV29-1 and TRBJ2-5, with unresolved D. The V gene's germline CDR1 is SQVTM and CDR2 ANQGSEA. This CDR3 region has 11 residues. The CDR3 is CTAVRGETQYF. The CDR3 nucleotides are TGCACCGCGGTTCGTGGGGAGACCCAGTACTTC.

In this sample, this clone turned up a few times. The chain uses TRBV28 and TRBJ2-5; 8 nucleotides match TRBD2. The CDR3 has 12 amino acids. The V segment lost 7 bases and the J segment 4 bases; nucleotides outside the gene matches: 2. CDR1 is MDHEN, CDR2 SYDVKM, per germline. The CDR3 sequence is CASMAGGETQYF. CDR3 sequence (DNA): TGTGCCAGCATGGCGGGAGGAGAGACCCAGTACTTC.

CDR3 sequence reads: CASSYDPQDTQYF. CDR3 coding DNA: TGTGCCAGCAGCTACGACCCCCAGGATACGCAGTATTTT. V usage is TRBV7-2 and J usage is TRBJ2-3, with unresolved D. In germline, CDR1 is SGHTA, CDR2 FQGNSA. CDR3 length: 13 residues. V was trimmed by 4 bases and J by 6 bases, leaving 11 bases between them. Using reference TRBV7-2 and TRBJ2-3 for the parts outside the CDR3, the full variable domain is GAGVSQSPSNKVTEKGKDVELRCDPISGHTALYWYRQSLGQGLEFLIYFQGNSAPDKSGLPSDRFSAERTGGSVSTLTIQRTQQEDSAVYLCASSYDPQDTQYFGPGTRLTVL.

This clone was counted between two and nine times. The chain uses TRBV7-9 and TRBJ1-2; 9 bases are shared with TRBD1. V gave up 5 bases and J gave up 7 bases; unmatched junction bases: 5. There are 13 residues in the CDR3. Germline CDR1 is SEHNR and CDR2 is FQNEAQ (reference sequence). CDR3 residues: CASSRRDRVGYTF. The CDR3 nucleotides are TGTGCCAGCAGCCGCCGGGACAGGGTTGGCTACACCTTC.

The chain uses TRBV30 and TRBJ2-1, with unresolved D. CDR3 length: 14 amino acids. V lost 4 bases, J lost 0 bases, and 10 bases lay in between. CDR1 and CDR2 (germline): GTSNPN, SVGIG (reference sequence). Written as DNA, the CDR3 is TGTGCCTGGACCCCGACAAGCTCCTACAATGAGCAGTTCTTC. This translates into CAWTPTSSYNEQFF.

The rearrangement uses TRBV5-1 and TRBJ2-2; 9 bases are shared with TRBD2. The germline V gene has CDR1 SGHRS and CDR2 YFSETQ. The CDR3 is 15 residues long. The ends lost 5 bases at V and 0 bases at J; junction bases unmatched: 2. CDR3 nucleotide sequence: TGCGCCAGCAGACTAGCGGGCGCGAACACCGGGGAGCTGTTTTTT. Translating gives CASRLAGANTGELFF.

This chain joins TRBV28 and TRBJ2-7; TRBD2 matches at 9 bases. Germline V gene data show CDR1 as MDHEN and CDR2 as SYDVKM. The CDR3 contains 16 residues. V was clipped by 3 bases and J by 4 bases; unmatched bases: 10. The CDR3 loop reads CASSFYGAGGRYEQYF. The CDR3 nucleotides read TGTGCCAGCAGTTTTTATGGAGCGGGAGGTCGGTACGAGCAGTACTTC.

This clone has just a few counts. The chain is built from TRBV7-3 and TRBJ2-6, with D hard to call. CDR3 size: 15 residues. V lost 0 bases and J 0 bases, leaving 3 bases between the germline ends. Germline V gene lookup returns CDR1 SGHTA and CDR2 FQGTGA. CDR3 loop: CASSLTASGANVLTF. DNA for the CDR3: TGTGCCAGCAGCTTAACCGCCTCTGGGGCCAACGTCCTGACTTTC.

The sample holds a few counts of this clone. The rearrangement links TRBV5-1 to TRBJ2-3; 11 bases agree with TRBD2. With 0 bases clipped from V and 6 bases from J, the junction kept 6 bases outside the gene matches. CDR1 SGHRS and CDR2 YFSETQ come from the germline V gene. CDR3 length equals 16 residues. The CDR3 sequence: CASSLALAGVGDTQYF. CDR3 DNA sequence: TGCGCCAGCAGCTTGGCACTAGCGGGAGTCGGGGATACGCAGTATTTT.

This clone was observed once. V is TRBV7-2 and J is TRBJ2-6; TRBD2 is a possible D gene (6 bases). The CDR3 loop spans 16 amino acids. Germline CDR1 reads SGHTA; CDR2 reads FQGNSA. The V end was cut by 1 base, the J end by 0 bases, with 7 bases between. The CDR3 loop reads CASSLEGGSGANVLTF. The CDR3 DNA reads as TGTGCCAGCAGCTTAGAGGGAGGCTCTGGGGCCAACGTCCTGACTTTC. The full variable domain, its missing parts supplied by reference TRBV7-2 and TRBJ2-6, is GAGVSQSPSNKVTEKGKDVELRCDPISGHTALYWYRQSLGQGLEFLIYFQGNSAPDKSGLPSDRFSAERTGGSVSTLTIQRTQQEDSAVYLCASSLEGGSGANVLTFGAGSRLTVL.

This clone has a handful of counts. V usage is TRBV6-5 and J usage is TRBJ2-5, with 7 nucleotides matching TRBD2. The CDR3 is made up of 14 amino acids. V was pared by 6 bases and J by 5 bases, with 9 bases of the junction left unmatched. CDR1 and CDR2 from the germline V gene are MNHEY and SVGAGI. The DNA for the CDR3 is TGTGCCAGCAGCCGGCGGGAGCCCTCCGAGACCCAGTACTTC. Translating gives CASSRREPSETQYF.